A selection of T cell receptor beta chains follows, all from one sample in a study of regulatory T cells in long-lasting Graves disease. MiXCR, applied by TCRdb to the multiplex PCR reads, yields one record per CDR3 protein. The table includes 500,000 to 700,000 distinct CDR3 sequences, roughly 30% detected once. Sequencing used peripheral blood mononuclear cells (PBMCs), obtained when the disease was refractory, from a patient treated with antithyroid drugs. These receptors all stem from a female donor with Graves disease. CDR3s leave out the opening cysteine and the closing phenylalanine or tryptophan. Fields, in order: V gene, CDR3 protein.

TRBV3-1 | ASRAGVDSGANVLT
TRBV11-2 | ACSLDMGNTANTEAF
TRBV7-2 | ASSFLGDNSNYGYT
TRBV7-9 | AAGGGTYQETQY
TRBV18 | ASSLGLANEQY
TRBV7-2 | ASSLSASGNYNEQF
TRBV27 | ASSYRGPKINQPQH
TRBV29-1 | SVTTGVGETQY
TRBV12-3/TRBV12-4 | ASSSEGGRQPQH
TRBV6-2/TRBV6-3 | ASSYQAGEQY
TRBV2 | ASSSAGRSGNSPLH
TRBV12-3/TRBV12-4 | ASSRTGLPEAF
TRBV25-1 | ASSIKKSGLDGYT
TRBV2 | ASSWEAYGYT
TRBV28 | ASRDTDRGRNYGYT
TRBV11-2 | ASSFSTGDQPQH
TRBV5-1 | ASSKNRDGEAF
TRBV30 | ASQRDRVVSYGYT
TRBV28 | ASSPLLAGGGETQY
TRBV2 | ASSRRDRGLSSNQPQH
TRBV7-2 | ASSSIAGEQY
TRBV12-3/TRBV12-4 | ASTPGRGLWGYT
TRBV4-2 | ASSQDGSGRFKNIQY
TRBV3-1 | ASSPEGTYEQY
TRBV20-1 | SARSGTSGSSYEQY
TRBV3-1 | ASSHTGTGVYGYT
TRBV6-1 | ASSDHSGGNQPQH
TRBV15 | ATNRPPFGTQY